This passage covers 21 T cell receptor beta chains from one sample sequenced in a study of cytomegalovirus exposure and HLA in healthy donors. Use of 60 Vbeta and 13 Jbeta primers characterized the PCR. The repertoire was sequenced with immunoSEQ multiplex PCR; TCRdb's copy has only in-frame clones and lacks some. In the table there are 250,000 to 350,000 clones, roughly 80% of which are singletons. Sequencing used PBMCs. These receptor sequences come from a girl aged 2 to 10 in good health and CMV-seronegative.

This chain uses TRBV28 with TRBJ1-1; TRBD1 is a possible D gene (6 bases). Trimming removed 5 bases at V and 5 bases at J, with 12 bases between. Germline CDR1 and CDR2: MDHEN and SYDVKM. This CDR3 region has 13 residues. The CDR3 DNA reads as TGTGCCAGCAGTAAACAGGGTGAAACTGAAGCTTTCTTT. Translated, it gives CASSKQGETEAFF.

V is TRBV25-1 and J is TRBJ2-7; TRBD2 agrees at 13 bases. Trimming removed 6 bases from V and 3 bases from J; junction bases left unmatched: 8. Germline values: CDR1 MGHDK, CDR2 SYGVNS. The CDR3 runs 16 residues. CDR3 sequence (DNA): TGTGCCAGCAGCGACAAGGGACTAGCGGGGATCTACGAGCAGTACTTC. Translated, it gives CASSDKGLAGIYEQYF.

The chain recombines TRBV5-5 with TRBJ1-1; maybe TRBD1 (5 bases). The CDR3 has 14 residues. CDR1 SGHKS and CDR2 YYEKEE come from the germline V gene (reference sequence). The ends were cut back, 0 bases at V and 4 bases at J, with 10 bases in the middle. CDR3 coding DNA: TGTGCCAGCAGCTTGGCCCTTGGGGCCACTGAAGCTTTCTTT. This encodes CASSLALGATEAFF.

The table lists this clone with a count of one. This chain connects TRBV5-8 to TRBJ1-1, with a weak D call TRBD1 (5 bases). From germline, CDR1 is SGHTS and CDR2 YDEGEE. Trimming shortened V by 4 bases and J by 3 bases, and 13 bases separated the two germline ends. The CDR3 length is 14 residues. The CDR3 DNA reads as TGTGCCAGCAGCCTCTACCCAGGGCACACTGAAGCTTTCTTT. Translated: CASSLYPGHTEAFF.

In DNA form, the CDR3 reads TGTGCCAGCAGCTTGGAAGGGACAGGGCTGATTGGCTACACCTTC. Encoded protein: CASSLEGTGLIGYTF. The rearrangement links TRBV5-4 to TRBJ1-2; 9 nucleotides line up with TRBD1. Germline lookup yields CDR1 SGHNT and CDR2 YYREEE (reference sequence). CDR3 length: 15 residues. The J segment lost 7 bases and the V segment lost 0 bases, leaving 7 bases of the junction unmatched. The full variable domain, rest sourced from reference TRBV5-4 and TRBJ1-2, is ETGVTQSPTHLIKTRGQQVTLRCSSQSGHNTVSWYQQALGQGPQFIFQYYREEENGRGNFPPRFSGLQFPNYSSELNVNALELDDSALYLCASSLEGTGLIGYTFGSGTRLTVV.

The chain combines TRBV2 with TRBJ1-4, with D tentatively TRBD1 (5 bases). Germline V gene data show CDR1 as SNHLY and CDR2 as FYNNEI. V shed 9 bases and J shed 5 bases, with 10 bases lying between them. The CDR3 is 12 amino acids. CDR3 coding DNA: TGTGCCAGTCGGCGACAGAATGAAAAACTGTTTTTT. Its protein is CASRRQNEKLFF.

The V gene is TRBV2, the J gene TRBJ1-5, with TRBD1 as a possible D gene (5 bases). Germline CDR1 and CDR2: SNHLY and FYNNEI. The germline V and J ends were trimmed by 9 bases and 2 bases, with 11 bases remaining between them. The CDR3 spans 13 residues. CDR3 loop: CASVGEGNQPQHF. CDR3 in DNA: TGTGCCAGTGTAGGGGAGGGCAATCAGCCCCAGCATTTT.

The gene calls are TRBV10-3 and TRBJ1-1; tentative D call: TRBD1 (5 bases). CDR1 ENHRY and CDR2 SYGVKD come from the germline V gene. V was clipped by 0 bases and J by 0 bases, with 11 bases between them. The CDR3 consists of 16 residues. The DNA for the CDR3 is TGTGCCATCAGTGAGTCGATAGGGGCGATGAACACTGAAGCTTTCTTT. Translated, it gives CAISESIGAMNTEAFF.

The gene calls are TRBV29-1 and TRBJ1-2; 9 bases map to TRBD1. This CDR3 comprises 13 residues. Germline-derived CDR1 and CDR2 are SQVTM and ANQGSEA. V lost 3 bases, J lost 7 bases, and 6 bases stayed unmatched. The CDR3 DNA is TGCAGCGTTGAGAAGGGACAGGGAAGTGGCTACACCTTC. This gives the protein CSVEKGQGSGYTF.

The J gene is TRBJ2-3, the V gene TRBV27; 9 bases are a match to TRBD1. J gave up 0 bases and V 4 bases, and 8 bases lay outside the gene matches. The length of the CDR3 is 17 residues. Germline CDR1 and CDR2: MNHEY and SMNVEV (reference sequence). The CDR3 DNA is TGTGCCAGCAGTTCCCTAATGACAGGGGGAAGCACAGATACGCAGTATTTT. This translates into CASSSLMTGGSTDTQYF.

The chain joins TRBV5-1 to TRBJ2-7, with 7 positions matching TRBD2. The germline V gene encodes CDR1 SGHRS and CDR2 YFSETQ. With 0 bases clipped from V and 3 bases from J, the junction kept 6 bases outside the gene matches. The CDR3 is made up of 15 amino acids. CDR3 sequence reads: CASSLVGRGNYEQYF. The CDR3 bases are TGCGCCAGCAGCTTGGTCGGGCGGGGGAACTACGAGCAGTACTTC.

In nucleotides, the CDR3 is TGTGCCAGCAGTGAAGGGGGTGGACAGTCCTACGAGCAGTACTTC. Its protein is CASSEGGGQSYEQYF. The chain combines TRBV2 with TRBJ2-7, with D possibly being TRBD1 (6 bases). The V gene lost 1 base and the J gene lost 1 base, with 11 bases spanning the gap. The CDR3 sequence is 15 residues long. Germline CDR1 is SNHLY and CDR2 is FYNNEI.

V and J are TRBV9 and TRBJ2-3, with D tentatively TRBD2 (6 bases). Germline V gene data show CDR1 as SGDLS and CDR2 as YYNGEE. V dropped 1 base and J dropped 0 bases, with 15 bases sitting between them. CDR3 length equals 17 residues. The CDR3, as DNA: TGTGCCAGCAGCGTACCCCAGAACGGGGGAAGCACAGATACGCAGTATTTT. The encoded protein is CASSVPQNGGSTDTQYF. Together with reference TRBV9 and TRBJ2-3, the CDR3 gives the full variable domain: DSGVTQTPKHLITATGQRVTLRCSPRSGDLSVYWYQQSLDQGLQFLIQYYNGEERAKGNILERFSAQQFPDLHSELNLSSLELGDSALYFCASSVPQNGGSTDTQYFGPGTRLTVL.

This chain connects TRBV4-1 to TRBJ2-1; 9 nucleotides match TRBD2. The CDR3 length is 15 residues. Germline V lookup: CDR1 MGHRA, CDR2 YSYEKL. V shed 4 bases, J shed 3 bases, and the junction held 4 bases outside the gene matches. The CDR3 spells CASSPGLAIYNEQFF. CDR3 nucleotides: TGCGCCAGCAGCCCTGGACTAGCGATCTACAATGAGCAGTTCTTC.

The chain carries TRBV7-9 and TRBJ2-7; possible D gene TRBD1, 6 bases. The CDR3 consists of 16 residues. V was clipped by 0 bases and J by 0 bases, with 12 bases between them. Germline V gives CDR1 SEHNR, CDR2 FQNEAQ (reference sequence). The CDR3 DNA reads as TGTGCCAGCAGCTTAGCCAAAGGACAGAGCTCCTACGAGCAGTACTTC. This codes for CASSLAKGQSSYEQYF.

In its sample, this clone was seen a few times. The chain combines TRBV7-6 with TRBJ1-2; D is possibly TRBD1 (6 bases). Germline V CDR1 and CDR2: SGHVS, FNYEAQ. The V end was cut by 1 base, the J end by 3 bases, with 9 bases between. This CDR3 has 14 residues. CDR3 protein: CASSLGDTHYGYTF. The CDR3 DNA sequence: TGTGCCAGCAGCTTAGGGGACACCCACTATGGCTACACCTTC.

This rearrangement joins TRBV9 to TRBJ2-3, with TRBD2 matching 7 bases. The CDR3 is 15 amino acids. V lost 1 base, J lost 2 bases, and 4 bases stayed unmatched. CDR1 and CDR2 (germline): SGDLS, YYNGEE. As DNA, the CDR3 is TGTGCCAGCAGCGTACGAGCGGGGTTCACAGATACGCAGTATTTT. Translating gives CASSVRAGFTDTQYF.

This chain connects TRBV29-1 to TRBJ2-2, with D perhaps matching TRBD2 (7 bases). This CDR3 spans 18 amino acids. V lost 4 bases and J lost 4, with 25 bases in between. Germline V lookup: CDR1 SQVTM, CDR2 ANQGSEA. In DNA, the CDR3 is TGCAGCGTTGCGTCGACTGGCGGGGGCCGGTCGGGCACCGGGGAGCTGTTTTTT. Its protein is CSVASTGGGRSGTGELFF.

The chain is built from TRBV5-4 and TRBJ2-7; 7 positions agree with TRBD2. Germline V gene data show CDR1 as SGHNT and CDR2 as YYREEE (reference sequence). This CDR3 has 15 amino acids. The V segment lost 7 bases and the J segment 0 bases; nucleotides outside the gene matches: 10. The CDR3 DNA sequence: TGTGCCAGCGGACCTTTAGCGGGCAACTCCTACGAGCAGTACTTC. As protein: CASGPLAGNSYEQYF.

The gene calls are TRBV9 and TRBJ1-1, with 9 bases matching TRBD1. This CDR3 has 14 amino acids. V was clipped by 0 bases and J by 8 bases; unmatched bases: 5. Looked up from germline, CDR1 is SGDLS and CDR2 is YYNGEE. The CDR3 loop is CASSVDRGTGEAFF. As DNA, the CDR3 is TGTGCCAGCAGCGTAGATAGGGGGACAGGGGAAGCTTTCTTT.

The rearrangement joins TRBV7-7 to TRBJ2-1, with TRBD2 as a possible D gene (5 bases). The V gene lost 3 bases and the J gene lost 5 bases, with 11 bases spanning the gap. Looked up from germline, CDR1 is SSHAT and CDR2 is FNYEAQ (reference sequence). CDR3 length: 14 amino acids. The CDR3 nucleotides read TGTGCCAGCAGCTTGAGGGCCTTAGACAATGAGCAGTTCTTC. Translation: CASSLRALDNEQFF.